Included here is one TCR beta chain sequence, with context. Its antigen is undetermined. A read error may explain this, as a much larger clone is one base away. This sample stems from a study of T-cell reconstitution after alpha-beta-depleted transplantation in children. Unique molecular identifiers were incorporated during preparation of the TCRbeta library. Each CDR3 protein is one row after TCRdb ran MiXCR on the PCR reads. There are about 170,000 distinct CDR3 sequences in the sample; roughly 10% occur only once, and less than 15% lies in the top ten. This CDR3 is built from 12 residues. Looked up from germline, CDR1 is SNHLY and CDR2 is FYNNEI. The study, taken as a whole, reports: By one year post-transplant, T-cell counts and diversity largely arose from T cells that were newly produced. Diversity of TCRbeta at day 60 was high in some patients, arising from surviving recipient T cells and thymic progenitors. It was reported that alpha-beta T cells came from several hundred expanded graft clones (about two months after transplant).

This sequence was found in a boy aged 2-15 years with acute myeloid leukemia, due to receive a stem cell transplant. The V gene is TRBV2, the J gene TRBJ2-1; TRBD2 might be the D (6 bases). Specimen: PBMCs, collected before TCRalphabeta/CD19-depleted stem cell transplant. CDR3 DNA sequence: TGTACCAGCAGTCGTGGAGGGTATGAGCAGTTCTTC. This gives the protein CTSSRGGYEQFF.